This passage covers 23 T cell receptor beta chains from one sample sequenced in a study of blood T cell repertoires in COVID-19. Sequencing was performed with immunoSEQ multiplex PCR; in TCRdb, only in-frame clones are kept and a portion is missing. The sample shows 85,000 to 100,000 clones, around three quarters of them seen only once. Sequenced sample: peripheral blood. The receptor set was obtained from a man in his fifties or sixties who had recovered from COVID-19.

V is TRBV19 and J is TRBJ2-1; 7 nucleotides match TRBD2. CDR3 length: 14 residues. The V segment lost 3 bases and the J segment 8 bases; nucleotides outside the gene matches: 7. The germline gives CDR1 LNHDA, CDR2 SQIVND (reference sequence). CDR3 sequence (DNA): TGTGCCAGTAGTATCCGACTAGCATTCTATGAGCAGTTCTTC. It encodes CASSIRLAFYEQFF.

This chain connects TRBV27 to TRBJ2-6, with D possibly TRBD1 on 6 matching bases. The V end lost 0 bases, the J end lost 0 bases, and 9 bases lay between the germline ends. CDR3 length: 17 residues. Looked up from germline, CDR1 is MNHEY and CDR2 is SMNVEV (reference sequence). Written as DNA, the CDR3 is TGTGCCAGCAGTTTATCTAGGGGGAGCTCTGGGGCCAACGTCCTGACTTTC. Its translation is CASSLSRGSSGANVLTF.

The chain employs TRBV6-5 and TRBJ1-4; D is possibly TRBD1 (6 bases). The CDR3 contains 16 residues. The germline V gene encodes CDR1 MNHEY and CDR2 SVGAGI. V dropped 2 bases and J dropped 7 bases, with 17 bases sitting between them. CDR3 DNA: TGTGCCAGCAGTTACACCGCAGGGGCCCCGCGTGAAAAACTGTTTTTT. As protein: CASSYTAGAPREKLFF.

This rearrangement joins TRBV19 to TRBJ1-2, with 7 bases identical to TRBD1. The V segment lost 7 bases and the J segment 7 bases; nucleotides outside the gene matches: 15. The length of the CDR3 is 15 residues. CDR1 is LNHDA, CDR2 SQIVND, per germline (reference sequence). CDR3 nucleotides: TGTGCCAGTACCCTCGGGGGTAGGGGGCGCGGTGGCTACACCTTC. Its protein is CASTLGGRGRGGYTF. Using reference TRBV19 and TRBJ1-2 for the parts outside the CDR3, the full variable domain is DGGITQSPKYLFRKEGQNVTLSCEQNLNHDAMYWYRQDPGQGLRLIYYSQIVNDFQKGDIAEGYSVSREKKESFPLTVTSAQKNPTAFYLCASTLGGRGRGGYTFGSGTRLTVV.

There are a few counts of this clone. The chain is built from TRBV19 and TRBJ2-6; 10 positions match TRBD1. The CDR3 is made up of 17 amino acids. Germline V CDR1 and CDR2: LNHDA, SQIVND (reference sequence). Trimming at V came to 5 bases and at J to 0 bases, leaving 4 bases not matched to a gene. For the CDR3, the DNA is TGTGCCAGTAGTCCGGGACAGGGGCTCTCTGGGGCCAACGTCCTGACTTTC. Translation gives CASSPGQGLSGANVLTF.

Regarding this clone: The junction shows a germline mismatch at one end, possibly a read error. The rearrangement links TRBV7-9 to TRBJ1-6, with 8 positions matching TRBD1. The CDR3 length is 12 residues. Per germline, CDR1 SEHNR and CDR2 FQNEAQ (reference sequence). The CDR3 nucleotides read TGTGCCAGCAGCCCATCGGGACAGGTCGGAGACTTT. Translating it yields CASSPSGQVGDF.

The rearrangement joins TRBV5-1 to TRBJ2-7; D is unclear. V shed 4 bases and J shed 3 bases, with 5 bases lying between them. The germline V gene has CDR1 SGHRS and CDR2 YFSETQ. The CDR3 sequence is 11 residues long. The CDR3 region is CASSVNYEQYF. In DNA form, the CDR3 reads TGCGCCAGCAGCGTAAACTACGAGCAGTACTTC.

V and J are TRBV28 and TRBJ1-1; D might be TRBD1 (6 bases). The CDR3 is made up of 13 amino acids. The ends were cut back, 3 bases at V and 7 bases at J, with 12 bases in the middle. CDR1 and CDR2 from the germline V gene are MDHEN and SYDVKM. Here the CDR3 DNA reads TGTGCCAGCAGTTTTTTAGGGACACTTGAAGCTTTCTTT. Translation: CASSFLGTLEAFF.

This chain links TRBV7-9 with TRBJ1-2, with D unclear. This CDR3 has 11 residues. CDR1 and CDR2 from the germline V gene are SEHNR and FQNEAQ (reference sequence). Trimming cost V 5 bases and J 3 bases, with 4 bases left between them. CDR3 sequence reads: CASSPDYGYTF. The CDR3 coding sequence is TGTGCCAGCAGCCCCGACTATGGCTACACCTTC.

The rearrangement uses TRBV21-1 and TRBJ2-6; TRBD1, the table's D call, was not compared with the DNA. TRBV21-1 is a pseudogene locus. The CDR3 totals 20 residues. The CDR3 DNA reads as TGTGCCAGCAGCGCTTGGACAGGGGCCCCTCTTTACTCTGGGGCCAACGTCCTGACTTTC. As protein: CASSAWTGAPLYSGANVLTF.

This rearrangement joins TRBV4-3 to TRBJ2-1, with D perhaps matching TRBD2 (6 bases). There are 16 residues in the CDR3. V lost 3 bases, J lost 0 bases, and 12 bases lay in between. Germline CDR1 is LGHNA and CDR2 is YSLEER. The DNA for the CDR3 is TGCGCCAGCAGCCACCAACTAGCTAGCTCCTACAATGAGCAGTTCTTC. This gives the protein CASSHQLASSYNEQFF.

The rearrangement uses TRBV19 and TRBJ2-7, with TRBD1 identical over 10 bases. The J segment lost 0 bases and the V segment lost 7 bases, leaving 3 bases of the junction unmatched. This CDR3 comprises 14 residues. Germline V lookup: CDR1 LNHDA, CDR2 SQIVND (reference sequence). The CDR3 sequence is CASTGQGSSYEQYF. In nucleotides, the CDR3 is TGTGCCAGTACGGGACAGGGGAGCTCCTACGAGCAGTACTTC.

The chain recombines TRBV4-2 with TRBJ2-1; D is uncertain. This CDR3 has 18 residues. V lost 0 bases, J lost 0 bases, and 15 bases lay in between. Germline assignment: CDR1 LGHNA and CDR2 YNFKEQ. The CDR3 reads CASSQDPDRPSSYNEQFF. CDR3 DNA sequence: TGTGCCAGCAGCCAAGATCCTGATCGCCCCAGCTCCTACAATGAGCAGTTCTTC.

The table lists this clone with a few counts. This rearrangement joins TRBV6-1 to TRBJ2-7; 11 bases are shared with TRBD2. V was clipped by 2 bases and J by 5 bases; unmatched bases: 14. Germline assignment: CDR1 MNHNS and CDR2 SASEGT. This CDR3 contains 18 residues. CDR3 DNA sequence: TGTGCCAGCAGTGAAAAGGCTAGCGGGGGGAACCGATTCCACGAGCAGTACTTC. It translates to CASSEKASGGNRFHEQYF.

This chain uses TRBV6-5 with TRBJ1-1; TRBD1 matches 11 bases. Looked up from germline, CDR1 is MNHEY and CDR2 is SVGAGI. CDR3 length: 15 residues. Germline trimming cut 6 bases from V and 4 bases from J; bases unmatched to any gene: 7. CDR3 nucleotides: TGTGCCAGCAGCTACACCGGGACAGGGGGCACTGAAGCTTTCTTT. The encoded protein is CASSYTGTGGTEAFF.

This CDR3 reads CASSFPSSSYEQYF. The CDR3 region has the DNA TGTGCCAGCAGTTTCCCCTCATCCAGCTACGAGCAGTACTTC. The chain joins TRBV28 to TRBJ2-7, with D uncertain. The germline V and J ends were trimmed by 3 bases and 3 bases, with 12 bases remaining between them. Per the germline V gene, CDR1 is MDHEN and CDR2 is SYDVKM. This CDR3 region has 14 residues. The variable domain in full, with the rest retrieved from reference TRBV28 and TRBJ2-7, is DVKVTQSSRYLVKRTGEKVFLECVQDMDHENMFWYRQDPGLGLRLIYFSYDVKMKEKGDIPEGYSVSREKKERFSLILESASTNQTSMYLCASSFPSSSYEQYFGPGTRLTVT.

The rearrangement uses TRBV2 and TRBJ2-1; 9 bases line up with TRBD2. Germline-derived CDR1 and CDR2 are SNHLY and FYNNEI. The CDR3 runs to 16 residues. V trimming: 1 base; J trimming: 4 bases; junction bases outside the gene matches: 5. The CDR3 coding sequence is TGTGCCAGCAGTGAAGAGGCGGGAGGGGTGTACAATGAGCAGTTCTTC. Translating it yields CASSEEAGGVYNEQFF.

The chain joins TRBV2 to TRBJ1-2, with TRBD1 matching over 10 bases. V trimming: 6 bases; J trimming: 3 bases; junction bases outside the gene matches: 7. Germline CDR1 is SNHLY and CDR2 is FYNNEI. The CDR3 is 15 residues long. CDR3 protein: CASRPDRGPHYGYTF. CDR3 in DNA: TGTGCCAGCAGACCAGACAGGGGGCCTCACTATGGCTACACCTTC.

V usage is TRBV2 and J usage is TRBJ1-1, with D unresolved. CDR1 and CDR2 from the germline V gene are SNHLY and FYNNEI. CDR3 length: 14 residues. Trimming removed 4 bases at V and 2 bases at J, with 11 bases between. In DNA form, the CDR3 reads TGTGCCAGCAGTGGAGGGTTTGGCAACACTGAAGCTTTCTTT. Translating gives CASSGGFGNTEAFF. The full variable domain, with the rest looked up from reference TRBV2 and TRBJ1-1, is EPEVTQTPSHQVTQMGQEVILRCVPISNHLYFYWYRQILGQKVEFLVSFYNNEISEKSEIFDDQFSVERPDGSNFTLKIRSTKLEDSAMYFCASSGGFGNTEAFFGQGTRLTVV.

This clone was counted a few times. The gene calls are TRBV7-2 and TRBJ1-2; 9 bases are a match to TRBD1. The germline V gene has CDR1 SGHTA and CDR2 FQGNSA. The CDR3 has 15 amino acids. The V and J ends lost 5 bases and 8 bases, in that order; junction bases with no gene match: 12. The CDR3 region is CASSHNPSGQGGYTF. As DNA, the CDR3 is TGTGCCAGCAGCCACAACCCCTCGGGACAGGGCGGCTACACCTTC.

The rearrangement links TRBV19 to TRBJ2-7, with D possibly matching TRBD2 (5 bases). V lost 5 bases to trimming and J lost 5 bases, with 7 bases between them. This CDR3 is 11 amino acids long. The germline CDR1 and CDR2 sequences are LNHDA and SQIVND (reference sequence). Written as DNA, the CDR3 is TGTGCCAGTAGTGCCGGGAACGAGCAGTACTTC. Encoded protein: CASSAGNEQYF.

V gene TRBV4-3 combines with J gene TRBJ1-1; D unclear. The length of the CDR3 is 13 residues. Looked up from germline, CDR1 is LGHNA and CDR2 is YSLEER. V lost 0 bases and J lost 1, with 3 bases in between. The CDR3 region has the DNA TGCGCCAGCAGCCAAGATCGGAACACTGAAGCTTTCTTT. Its protein product is CASSQDRNTEAFF.

This clone appeared a single time. This chain links TRBV5-1 with TRBJ1-5, with no clear D. Trimming left V 5 bases short and J 3 bases short, with 15 bases between. Germline V gene lookup returns CDR1 SGHRS and CDR2 YFSETQ. The length of the CDR3 is 15 residues. The CDR3 DNA sequence: TGCGCCAGCAGGGAAGTTGCAGGAACCAATCAGCCCCAGCATTTT. It yields the protein CASREVAGTNQPQHF.